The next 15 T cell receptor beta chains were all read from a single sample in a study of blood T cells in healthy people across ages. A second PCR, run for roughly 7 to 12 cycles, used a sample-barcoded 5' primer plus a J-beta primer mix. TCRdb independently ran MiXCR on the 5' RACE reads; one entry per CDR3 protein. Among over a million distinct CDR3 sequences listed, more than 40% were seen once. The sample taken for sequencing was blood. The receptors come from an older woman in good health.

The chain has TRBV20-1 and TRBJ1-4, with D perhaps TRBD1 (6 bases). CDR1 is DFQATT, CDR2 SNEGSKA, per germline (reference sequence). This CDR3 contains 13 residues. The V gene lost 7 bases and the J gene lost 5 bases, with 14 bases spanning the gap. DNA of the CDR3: TGCAGTGTTACAGGACAGAGCAATGAAAAACTGTTTTTT. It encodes CSVTGQSNEKLFF.

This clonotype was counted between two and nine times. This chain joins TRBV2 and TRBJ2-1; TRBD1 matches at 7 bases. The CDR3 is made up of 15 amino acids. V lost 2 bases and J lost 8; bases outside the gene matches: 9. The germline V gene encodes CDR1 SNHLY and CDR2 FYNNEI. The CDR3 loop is CASSEQGGRYDEQFF. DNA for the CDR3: TGTGCCAGCAGTGAACAAGGGGGCCGATATGATGAGCAGTTCTTC.

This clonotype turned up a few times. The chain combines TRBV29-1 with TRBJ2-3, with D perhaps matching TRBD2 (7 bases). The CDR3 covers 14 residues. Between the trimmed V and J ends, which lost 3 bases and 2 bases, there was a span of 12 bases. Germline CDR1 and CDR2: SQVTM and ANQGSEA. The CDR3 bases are TGCAGCGTTGATTGGGCGGGGGCCACAGATACGCAGTATTTT. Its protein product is CSVDWAGATDTQYF.

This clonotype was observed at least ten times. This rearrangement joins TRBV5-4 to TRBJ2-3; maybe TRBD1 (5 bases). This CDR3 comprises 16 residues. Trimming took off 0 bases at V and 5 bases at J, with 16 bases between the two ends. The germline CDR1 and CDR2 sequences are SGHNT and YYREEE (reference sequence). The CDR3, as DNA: TGTGCCAGCAGCTTGGAAGGGGCCCAGGGAAGAGATACGCAGTATTTT. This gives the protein CASSLEGAQGRDTQYF.

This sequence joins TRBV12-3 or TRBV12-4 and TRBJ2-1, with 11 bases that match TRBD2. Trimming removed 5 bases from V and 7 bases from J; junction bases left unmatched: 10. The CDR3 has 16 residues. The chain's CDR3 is CASSGTSGLGGNEQFF. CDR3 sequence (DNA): TGTGCCAGCAGTGGGACTAGCGGACTTGGGGGAAATGAGCAGTTCTTC.

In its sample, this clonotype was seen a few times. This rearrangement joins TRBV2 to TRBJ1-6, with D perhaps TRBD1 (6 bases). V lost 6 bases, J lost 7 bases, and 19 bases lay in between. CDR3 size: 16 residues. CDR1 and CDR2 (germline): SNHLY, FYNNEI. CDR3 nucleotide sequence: TGTGCCAGCAGCGGAGACAGGAACGAGGGGAATTCACCCCTCCACTTT. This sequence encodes CASSGDRNEGNSPLHF.

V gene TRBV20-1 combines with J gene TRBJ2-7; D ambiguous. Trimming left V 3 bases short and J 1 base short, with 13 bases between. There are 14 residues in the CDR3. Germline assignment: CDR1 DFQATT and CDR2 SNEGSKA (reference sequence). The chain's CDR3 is CSASGVGSSYEQYF. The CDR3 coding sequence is TGCAGTGCTAGTGGTGTGGGATCTTCCTACGAGCAGTACTTC.

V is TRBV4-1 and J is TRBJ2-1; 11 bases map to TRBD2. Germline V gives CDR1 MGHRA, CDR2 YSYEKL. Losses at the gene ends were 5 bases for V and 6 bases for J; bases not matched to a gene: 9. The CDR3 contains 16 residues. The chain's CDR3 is CASSSHTSGSSNEQFF. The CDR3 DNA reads TGCGCCAGCAGCTCCCACACTAGCGGGAGCAGCAATGAGCAGTTCTTC.

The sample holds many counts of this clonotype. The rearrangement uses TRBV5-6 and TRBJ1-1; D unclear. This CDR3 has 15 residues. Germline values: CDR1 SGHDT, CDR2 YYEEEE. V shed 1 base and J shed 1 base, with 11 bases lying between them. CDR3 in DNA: TGTGCCAGCAGCTTGCTAGGGCAGACGAACACTGAAGCTTTCTTT. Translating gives CASSLLGQTNTEAFF.

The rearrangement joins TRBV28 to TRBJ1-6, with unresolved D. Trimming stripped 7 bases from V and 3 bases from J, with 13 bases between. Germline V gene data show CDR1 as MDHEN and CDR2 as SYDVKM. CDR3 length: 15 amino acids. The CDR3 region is CASIQVLGYNSPLHF. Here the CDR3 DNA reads TGTGCCAGCATACAAGTTCTTGGCTATAATTCACCCCTCCACTTT. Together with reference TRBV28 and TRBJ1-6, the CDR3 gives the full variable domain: DVKVTQSSRYLVKRTGEKVFLECVQDMDHENMFWYRQDPGLGLRLIYFSYDVKMKEKGDIPEGYSVSREKKERFSLILESASTNQTSMYLCASIQVLGYNSPLHFGNGTRLTVT.

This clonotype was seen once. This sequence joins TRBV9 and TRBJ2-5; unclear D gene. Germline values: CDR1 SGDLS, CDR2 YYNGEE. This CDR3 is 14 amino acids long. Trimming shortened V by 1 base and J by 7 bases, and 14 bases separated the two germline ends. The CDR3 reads CASSVSASKGTQYF. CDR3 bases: TGTGCCAGCAGCGTATCCGCCAGCAAAGGGACCCAGTACTTC.

The CDR3 bases are TGCAGCGTTGAAGTTACCTACGAGCAGTACTTC. It encodes CSVEVTYEQYF. The chain uses TRBV29-1 and TRBJ2-7; D call uncertain. V shed 1 base and J shed 2 bases, with 3 bases lying between them. CDR3 size: 11 residues. Germline V CDR1 and CDR2: SQVTM, ANQGSEA.

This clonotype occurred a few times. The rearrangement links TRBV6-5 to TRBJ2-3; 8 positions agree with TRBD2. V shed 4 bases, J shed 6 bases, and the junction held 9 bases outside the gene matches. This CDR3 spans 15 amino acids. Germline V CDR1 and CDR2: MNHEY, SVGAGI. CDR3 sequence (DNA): TGTGCCAGCAGTTTCGACGGGAGGGCCGCGGATACGCAGTATTTT. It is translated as CASSFDGRAADTQYF.

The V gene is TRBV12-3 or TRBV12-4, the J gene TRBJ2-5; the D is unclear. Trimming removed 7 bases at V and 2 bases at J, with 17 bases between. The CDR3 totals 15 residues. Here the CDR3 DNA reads TGTGCCAGCACCCCTACAGCAGCCACACAAGAGACCCAGTACTTC. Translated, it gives CASTPTAATQETQYF.

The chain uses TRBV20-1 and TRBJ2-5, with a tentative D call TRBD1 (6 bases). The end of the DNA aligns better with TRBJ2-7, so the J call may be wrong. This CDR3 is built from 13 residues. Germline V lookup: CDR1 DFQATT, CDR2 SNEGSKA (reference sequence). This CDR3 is CSAPGQGKSEQYF. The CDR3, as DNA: TGCAGTGCGCCAGGGCAGGGGAAATCCGAGCAGTACTTC.